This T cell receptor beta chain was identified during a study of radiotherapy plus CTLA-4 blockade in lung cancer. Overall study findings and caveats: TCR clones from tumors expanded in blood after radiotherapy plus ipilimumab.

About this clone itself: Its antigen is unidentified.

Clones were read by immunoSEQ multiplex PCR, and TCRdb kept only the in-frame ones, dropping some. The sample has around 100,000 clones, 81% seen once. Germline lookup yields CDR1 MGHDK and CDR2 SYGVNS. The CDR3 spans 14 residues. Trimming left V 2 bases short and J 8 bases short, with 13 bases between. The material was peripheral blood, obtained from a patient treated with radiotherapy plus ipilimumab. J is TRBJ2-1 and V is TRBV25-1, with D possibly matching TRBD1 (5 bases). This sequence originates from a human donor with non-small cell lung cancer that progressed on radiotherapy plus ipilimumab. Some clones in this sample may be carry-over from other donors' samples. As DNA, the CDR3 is TGTGCCAGCAGTGAAACACAGGCGCGCGATGAGCAGTTCTTC. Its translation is CASSETQARDEQFF.